These 21 T cell receptor beta chains originate from one sample sequenced in a study of T-cell reconstitution after alpha-beta-depleted transplantation in children. Preparation of the TCRbeta library was carried out with unique molecular identifiers. TCRdb reprocessed the PCR reads with MiXCR, giving one entry per CDR3 protein. Of about 91,000 distinct CDR3 sequences detected, 7.5% to 9.5% appear once; the ten largest clones hold under 8%. The source was PBMCs from the stem cell graft donor, collected from the stem cell graft. Receptor source: a human donor who donated a stem cell graft to a child with congenital amegakaryocytic thrombocytopenia.

Many counts were recorded for this clonotype. The genes are TRBV11-1 and TRBJ2-1; tentatively, D is TRBD2 (5 bases). Trimming removed 3 bases from V and 0 bases from J, with 9 bases in between. The CDR3 length is 15 residues. Germline V CDR1 and CDR2: SGHAT, FQDESV (reference sequence). The CDR3 protein is CASSLTGSSYNEQFF. CDR3 in DNA: TGTGCCAGCAGCTTGACTGGGAGCTCCTACAATGAGCAGTTCTTC.

The chain joins TRBV5-5 to TRBJ1-5; a weak D match, TRBD1 (5 bases). Trimming stripped 3 bases from V and 0 bases from J, with 10 bases between. This CDR3 has 15 residues. Germline V gives CDR1 SGHKS, CDR2 YYEKEE (reference sequence). The CDR3 bases are TGTGCCAGCAGCTCCGGGGCTTATAGCAATCAGCCCCAGCATTTT. Amino acid sequence: CASSSGAYSNQPQHF.

This clonotype was recorded at least ten times. The chain links TRBV7-8 to TRBJ2-1; D may match TRBD1 or TRBD2 (5 bases each). The V and J ends lost 1 base and 6 bases respectively, with 16 bases between them. Germline CDR1 reads SGHVS; CDR2 reads FQNEAQ. This CDR3 is built from 16 residues. CDR3 in amino acids: CASSLGPGTFFNEQFF. CDR3 nucleotides: TGTGCCAGCAGCTTAGGTCCCGGGACCTTCTTCAATGAGCAGTTCTTC.

This clonotype was detected many times. V and J are TRBV20-1 and TRBJ1-2, with 7 bases that match TRBD1. Germline lookup yields CDR1 DFQATT and CDR2 SNEGSKA (reference sequence). The CDR3 has 16 residues. J gave up 1 base and V 5 bases, and 13 bases lay outside the gene matches. The CDR3 coding sequence is TGCAGTGCTGACCTTGGACAGGCCTCCCTTAACTATGGCTACACCTTC. This translates into CSADLGQASLNYGYTF.

This clonotype was seen ten or more times. The chain joins TRBV3-1 to TRBJ2-1; unclear D gene. Germline V gives CDR1 LGHDT, CDR2 YNNKEL (reference sequence). Deletions cut 6 bases from V and 6 bases from J, with 12 bases between. This CDR3 is built from 13 residues. CDR3 nucleotides: TGTGCCAGCAGAAATCTGGCAGCCAATGAGCAGTTCTTC. This encodes CASRNLAANEQFF.

Remarks on this clonotype: A much larger clone differs from this one at a single base, so this may be a read error. Because the CDR3's place on the DNA is in doubt, the DNA is left out and the CDR3 is given as listed by TCRdb. The gene calls are TRBV3-1 and TRBJ1-2; whether TRBD1, the table's D call, matches the DNA was not checked. The CDR3 numbers 13 amino acids, ends counted. CDR1 and CDR2 (germline): LGHDT, YNNKEL (reference sequence). CDR3 amino acids: CASWGQGASGHTF.

This clonotype was observed many times. The chain carries TRBV7-2 and TRBJ2-7; D is ambiguous. This CDR3 contains 13 residues. Trimming removed 3 bases from V and 6 bases from J, with 12 bases in between. The V gene's germline CDR1 is SGHTA and CDR2 FQGNSA. This chain's CDR3 is CASSLVKRGEQYF. CDR3 DNA: TGTGCCAGCAGCTTGGTGAAGCGAGGCGAGCAGTACTTC.

Sample share makes this clonotype medium-sized. The chain carries TRBV5-1 and TRBJ1-1, with 7 bases aligning to TRBD1. CDR1 SGHRS and CDR2 YFSETQ come from the germline V gene. The ends lost 4 bases at V and 1 base at J; junction bases unmatched: 4. The CDR3 contains 14 residues. Here the CDR3 DNA reads TGCGCCAGCAGCCTCGGGACAGCGAACACTGAAGCTTTCTTT. Translation gives CASSLGTANTEAFF.

In its sample, this clonotype was seen many times. The rearrangement links TRBV5-1 to TRBJ1-1; a weak D match, TRBD1 (6 bases). Germline CDR1 reads SGHRS; CDR2 reads YFSETQ. The CDR3 covers 13 residues. Trimming removed 2 bases from V and 3 bases from J, with 8 bases in between. The CDR3 bases are TGCGCCAGCAGCTTTAAGGGGGACACTGAAGCTTTCTTT. It translates to CASSFKGDTEAFF.

This clonotype occurred many times. The chain joins TRBV2 to TRBJ2-2; perhaps TRBD2 as D (6 bases). Trimming stripped 6 bases from V and 4 bases from J, with 12 bases between. This CDR3 region has 14 residues. Germline V gene lookup returns CDR1 SNHLY and CDR2 FYNNEI. The CDR3 DNA reads TGTGCCAGCAGGGAGGGCGGGACCACCGGGGAGCTGTTTTTT. It yields the protein CASREGGTTGELFF.

This clonotype was counted ten times or more. The rearrangement joins TRBV7-2 to TRBJ2-1; TRBD2 matches at 9 bases. This CDR3 has 16 residues. The germline V gene has CDR1 SGHTA and CDR2 FQGNSA. The V segment lost 1 base and the J segment 6 bases; nucleotides outside the gene matches: 7. Written as DNA, the CDR3 is TGTGCCAGCAGCTTAGTCGGCGGGAGGGCGAGCAATGAGCAGTTCTTC. Protein: CASSLVGGRASNEQFF.

This clonotype was recorded at least ten times. CDR3 loop: CASSPPNGYEQYF. Written as DNA, the CDR3 is TGTGCCAGCTCACCACCCAATGGTTACGAGCAGTACTTC. This sequence joins TRBV18 and TRBJ2-7; D remains unclear. CDR1 and CDR2 (germline): KGHSH, LQKENI. The CDR3 has 13 amino acids. V was cut by 0 bases and J by 4 bases, with 7 bases left in between.

This clonotype was recorded at least ten times. The chain employs TRBV10-3 and TRBJ2-1, with TRBD2 matching over 12 bases. The CDR3 sequence is 15 residues long. The J segment lost 5 bases and the V segment lost 5 bases, leaving 4 bases of the junction unmatched. Germline assignment: CDR1 ENHRY and CDR2 SYGVKD. CDR3 residues: CAISSGLAGNNEQFF. CDR3 nucleotides: TGTGCCATCAGTAGCGGACTAGCGGGGAACAATGAGCAGTTCTTC.

This clonotype was found many times. V usage is TRBV6-5 and J usage is TRBJ2-7, with 9 bases lining up with TRBD2. The germline V gene encodes CDR1 MNHEY and CDR2 SVGAGI. This CDR3 is 15 amino acids long. Unmatched junction bases numbered 8, after V lost 5 bases and J lost 3 bases. This chain's CDR3 is CASSIRGTSSYEQYF. The DNA for the CDR3 is TGTGCCAGCAGTATCCGCGGGACTAGCAGCTACGAGCAGTACTTC.

This clonotype has a count of ten or more. This chain connects TRBV3-1 to TRBJ2-2; D is perhaps TRBD1 (5 bases). Trimming took 6 bases from V and 7 from J, leaving 15 bases between them. This CDR3 spans 14 amino acids. Germline V gene sequence: CDR1 LGHDT, CDR2 YNNKEL (reference sequence). The CDR3 DNA sequence: TGTGCCAGCAGTCCTGGGAAAGGGGTCGGGGAGCTGTTTTTT. Amino acid sequence: CASSPGKGVGELFF.

This clonotype was observed many times. The chain employs TRBV11-2 and TRBJ2-1; D remains unclear. Trimming took 0 bases from V and 0 from J, leaving 6 bases between them. CDR1 is SGHAT and CDR2 is FQNNGV in the germline V gene. The CDR3 contains 15 residues. In nucleotides, the CDR3 is TGTGCCAGCAGCTTAGATTCAGGCTCCTACAATGAGCAGTTCTTC. Translation gives CASSLDSGSYNEQFF.

This clonotype was found a few times. The chain recombines TRBV2 with TRBJ1-4, with 7 positions matching TRBD1. The V gene's germline CDR1 is SNHLY and CDR2 FYNNEI. The trim removed 6 bases at V and 7 bases at J, leaving 8 bases unmatched. The CDR3 spans 14 residues. DNA of the CDR3: TGTGCCAGCAGGGACACAGGGGATGGTGAAAAACTGTTTTTT. This translates into CASRDTGDGEKLFF.

This clonotype was found many times. V gene TRBV24-1 combines with J gene TRBJ2-2, with 8 bases identical to TRBD1. The CDR3 runs to 15 residues. J gave up 8 bases and V 5 bases, and 9 bases lay outside the gene matches. Germline assignment: CDR1 KGHDR and CDR2 SFDVKD. CDR3 amino acids: CATSVQGASTGELFF. CDR3 DNA sequence: TGTGCCACCAGTGTCCAGGGGGCTAGTACTGGGGAGCTGTTTTTT.

This clonotype was recorded at least ten times. This chain links TRBV5-1 with TRBJ1-1; 7 bases are shared with TRBD1. The length of the CDR3 is 14 residues. The ends lost 4 bases at V and 1 base at J; junction bases unmatched: 4. The germline gives CDR1 SGHRS, CDR2 YFSETQ. CDR3 in amino acids: CASSKGQPNTEAFF. The CDR3 nucleotides read TGCGCCAGCAGCAAGGGACAGCCGAACACTGAAGCTTTCTTT. Full variable domain (outside the CDR3, taken from reference TRBV5-1 and TRBJ1-1): KAGVTQTPRYLIKTRGQQVTLSCSPISGHRSVSWYQQTPGQGLQFLFEYFSETQRNKGNFPGRFSGRQFSNSRSEMNVSTLELGDSALYLCASSKGQPNTEAFFGQGTRLTVV.

This clonotype was detected ten times or more. The chain joins TRBV5-1 to TRBJ2-7, with 15 positions matching TRBD2. V shed 4 bases and J 4 bases; nucleotides not matched to a gene: 9. The V gene's germline CDR1 is SGHRS and CDR2 YFSETQ. The length of the CDR3 is 17 residues. CDR3: CASSRDQGTSGGYEQYF. CDR3 sequence (DNA): TGCGCCAGCAGCCGGGACCAGGGGACTAGCGGGGGGTACGAGCAGTACTTC.

This clonotype was picked up many times. This rearrangement joins TRBV6-2 or TRBV6-3 to TRBJ2-2, with a tentative D call TRBD1 (5 bases). The CDR3 is 14 residues long. Trimming stripped 6 bases from V and 4 bases from J, with 12 bases between. Germline lookup yields CDR1 MNHEY and CDR2 SVGEGT. The CDR3 sequence: CASSGQGRTGELFF. The CDR3 DNA follows: TGTGCCAGCAGCGGTCAGGGTCGCACCGGGGAGCTGTTTTTT.